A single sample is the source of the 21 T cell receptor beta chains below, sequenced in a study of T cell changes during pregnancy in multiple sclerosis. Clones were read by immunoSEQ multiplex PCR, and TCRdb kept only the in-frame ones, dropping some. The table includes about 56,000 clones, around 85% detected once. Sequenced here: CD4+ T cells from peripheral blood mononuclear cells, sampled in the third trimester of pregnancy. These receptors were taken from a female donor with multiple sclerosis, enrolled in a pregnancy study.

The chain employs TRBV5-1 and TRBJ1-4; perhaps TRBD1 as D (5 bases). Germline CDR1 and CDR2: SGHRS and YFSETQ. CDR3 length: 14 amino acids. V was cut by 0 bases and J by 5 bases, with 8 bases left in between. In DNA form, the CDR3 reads TGCGCCAGCAGCTTGGGACAGAACAATGAAAAACTGTTTTTT. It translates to CASSLGQNNEKLFF.

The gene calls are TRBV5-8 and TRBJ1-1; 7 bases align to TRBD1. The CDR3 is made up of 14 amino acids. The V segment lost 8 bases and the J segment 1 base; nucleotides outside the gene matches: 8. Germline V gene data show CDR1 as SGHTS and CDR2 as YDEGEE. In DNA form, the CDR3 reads TGTGCCAGATACCGGGACAGCACGAACACTGAAGCTTTCTTT. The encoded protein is CARYRDSTNTEAFF.

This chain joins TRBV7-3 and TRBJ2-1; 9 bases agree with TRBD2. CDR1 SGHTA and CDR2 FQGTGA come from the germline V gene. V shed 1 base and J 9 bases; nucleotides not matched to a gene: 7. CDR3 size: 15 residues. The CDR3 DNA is TGTGCCAGCAGCTTAATAGGCGGGGGGGTGTCTGAGCAGTTCTTC. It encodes CASSLIGGGVSEQFF.

The CDR3 region is CASSPYQGAGSYEQYF. Written as DNA, the CDR3 is TGTGCCAGTAGTCCGTACCAGGGAGCGGGGTCCTACGAGCAGTACTTC. The chain employs TRBV19 and TRBJ2-7; 7 nucleotides match TRBD2. This CDR3 comprises 16 residues. Per germline, CDR1 LNHDA and CDR2 SQIVND (reference sequence). V shed 5 bases, J shed 1 base, and the junction held 11 bases outside the gene matches.

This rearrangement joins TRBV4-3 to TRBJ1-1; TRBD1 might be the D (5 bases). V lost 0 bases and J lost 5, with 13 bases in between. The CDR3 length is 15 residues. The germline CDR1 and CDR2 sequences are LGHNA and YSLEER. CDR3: CASSQEPGGFTEAFF. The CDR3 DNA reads TGCGCCAGCAGCCAAGAGCCGGGGGGTTTTACTGAAGCTTTCTTT.

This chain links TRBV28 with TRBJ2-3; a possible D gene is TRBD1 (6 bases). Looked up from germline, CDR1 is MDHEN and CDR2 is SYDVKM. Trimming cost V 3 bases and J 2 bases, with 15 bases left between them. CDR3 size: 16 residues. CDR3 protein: CASSFWDNSNTDTQYF. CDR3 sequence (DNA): TGTGCCAGCAGTTTCTGGGACAACTCGAACACAGATACGCAGTATTTT. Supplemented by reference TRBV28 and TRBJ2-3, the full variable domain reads DVKVTQSSRYLVKRTGEKVFLECVQDMDHENMFWYRQDPGLGLRLIYFSYDVKMKEKGDIPEGYSVSREKKERFSLILESASTNQTSMYLCASSFWDNSNTDTQYFGPGTRLTVL.

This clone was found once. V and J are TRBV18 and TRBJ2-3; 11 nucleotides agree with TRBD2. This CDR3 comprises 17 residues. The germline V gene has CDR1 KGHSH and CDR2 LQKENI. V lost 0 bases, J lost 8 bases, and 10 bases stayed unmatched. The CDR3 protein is CASSPPSTSGGRLTQYF. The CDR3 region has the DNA TGTGCCAGCTCACCACCCTCTACTAGCGGGGGACGTCTTACGCAGTATTTT.

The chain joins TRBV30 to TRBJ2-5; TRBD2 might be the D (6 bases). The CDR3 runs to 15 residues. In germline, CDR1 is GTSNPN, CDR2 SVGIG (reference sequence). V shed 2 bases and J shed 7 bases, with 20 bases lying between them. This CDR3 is CAWSPGLGEGGTQYF. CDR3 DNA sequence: TGTGCCTGGAGTCCGGGACTTGGAGAAGGAGGGACCCAGTACTTC. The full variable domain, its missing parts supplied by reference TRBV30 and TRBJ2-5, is SQTIHQWPATLVQPVGSPLSLECTVEGTSNPNLYWYRQAAGRGLQLLFYSVGIGQISSEVPQNLSASRPQDRQFILSSKKLLLSDSGFYLCAWSPGLGEGGTQYFGPGTRLLVL.

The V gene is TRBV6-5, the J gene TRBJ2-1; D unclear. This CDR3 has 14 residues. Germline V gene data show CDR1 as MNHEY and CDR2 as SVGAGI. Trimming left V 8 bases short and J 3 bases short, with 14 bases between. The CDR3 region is CASLSPANYNEQFF. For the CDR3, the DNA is TGTGCCAGCCTCTCGCCAGCGAACTACAATGAGCAGTTCTTC.

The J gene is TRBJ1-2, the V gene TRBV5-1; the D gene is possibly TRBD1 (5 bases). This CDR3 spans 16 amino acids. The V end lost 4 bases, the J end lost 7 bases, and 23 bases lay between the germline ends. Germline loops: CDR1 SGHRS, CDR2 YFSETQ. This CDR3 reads CASSTGPGRTMGGYTF. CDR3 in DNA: TGCGCCAGCAGCACGGGACCGGGACGGACTATGGGTGGCTACACCTTC.

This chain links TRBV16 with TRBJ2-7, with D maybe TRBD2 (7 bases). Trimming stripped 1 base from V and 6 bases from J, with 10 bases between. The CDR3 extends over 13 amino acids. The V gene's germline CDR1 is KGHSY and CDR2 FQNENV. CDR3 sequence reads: CASSQLRGGEQYF. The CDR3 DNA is TGTGCCAGCAGCCAATTAAGGGGGGGCGAGCAGTACTTC.

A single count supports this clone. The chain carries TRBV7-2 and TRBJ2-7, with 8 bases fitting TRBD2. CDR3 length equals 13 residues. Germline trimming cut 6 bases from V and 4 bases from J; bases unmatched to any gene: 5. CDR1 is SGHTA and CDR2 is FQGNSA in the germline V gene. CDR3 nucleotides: TGTGCCAGCAGGGGGGCGGGGGGTTACGAGCAGTACTTC. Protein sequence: CASRGAGGYEQYF.

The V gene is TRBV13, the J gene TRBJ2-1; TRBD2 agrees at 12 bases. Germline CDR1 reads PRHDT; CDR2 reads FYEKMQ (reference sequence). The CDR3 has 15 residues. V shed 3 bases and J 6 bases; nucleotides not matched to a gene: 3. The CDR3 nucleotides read TGTGCCAGCAGCTTGACTAGCGGGAGCCTCAATGAGCAGTTCTTC. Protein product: CASSLTSGSLNEQFF.

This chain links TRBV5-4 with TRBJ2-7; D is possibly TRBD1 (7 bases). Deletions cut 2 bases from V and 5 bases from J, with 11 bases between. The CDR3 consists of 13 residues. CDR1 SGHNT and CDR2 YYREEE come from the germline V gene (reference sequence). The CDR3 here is CASSFQGGNEQYF. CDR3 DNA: TGTGCCAGCAGCTTTCAGGGGGGCAACGAGCAGTACTTC.

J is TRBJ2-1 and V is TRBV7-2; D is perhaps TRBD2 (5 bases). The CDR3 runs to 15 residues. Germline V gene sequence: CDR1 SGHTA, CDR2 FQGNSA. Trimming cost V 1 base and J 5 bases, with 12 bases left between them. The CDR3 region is CASSLGGQSNNEQFF. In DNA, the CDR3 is TGTGCCAGCAGCTTAGGCGGGCAGAGTAACAATGAGCAGTTCTTC. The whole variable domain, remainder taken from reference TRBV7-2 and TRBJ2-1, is GAGVSQSPSNKVTEKGKDVELRCDPISGHTALYWYRQSLGQGLEFLIYFQGNSAPDKSGLPSDRFSAERTGGSVSTLTIQRTQQEDSAVYLCASSLGGQSNNEQFFGPGTRLTVL.

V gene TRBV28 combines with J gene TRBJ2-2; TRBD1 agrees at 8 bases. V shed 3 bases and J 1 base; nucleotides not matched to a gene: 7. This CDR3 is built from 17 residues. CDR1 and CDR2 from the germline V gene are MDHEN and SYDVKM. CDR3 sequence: CASSFLGTGGNTGELFF. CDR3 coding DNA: TGTGCCAGCAGTTTTTTGGGGACAGGAGGGAACACCGGGGAGCTGTTTTTT.

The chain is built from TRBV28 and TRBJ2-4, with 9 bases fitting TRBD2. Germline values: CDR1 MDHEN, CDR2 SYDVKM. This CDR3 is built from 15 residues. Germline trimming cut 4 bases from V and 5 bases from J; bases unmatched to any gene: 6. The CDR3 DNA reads TGTGCCAGCAGTTCGGGCGGGAGGGCCCAAAACATTCAGTACTTC. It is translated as CASSSGGRAQNIQYF.

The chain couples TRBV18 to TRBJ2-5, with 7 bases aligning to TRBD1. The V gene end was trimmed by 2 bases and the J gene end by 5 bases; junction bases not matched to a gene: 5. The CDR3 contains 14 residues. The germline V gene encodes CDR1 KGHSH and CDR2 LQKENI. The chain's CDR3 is CASSPLGGRETQYF. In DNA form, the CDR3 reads TGTGCCAGCTCACCATTAGGGGGCCGGGAGACCCAGTACTTC.

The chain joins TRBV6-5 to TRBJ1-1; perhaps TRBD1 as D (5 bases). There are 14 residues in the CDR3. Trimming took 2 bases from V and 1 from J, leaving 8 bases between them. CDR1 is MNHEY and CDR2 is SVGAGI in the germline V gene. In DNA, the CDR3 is TGTGCCAGCAGTTACAGGGGAAGGAACACTGAAGCTTTCTTT. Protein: CASSYRGRNTEAFF.

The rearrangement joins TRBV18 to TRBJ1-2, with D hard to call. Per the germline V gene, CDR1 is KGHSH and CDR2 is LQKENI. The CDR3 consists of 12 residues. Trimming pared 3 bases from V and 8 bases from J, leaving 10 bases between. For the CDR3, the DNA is TGTGCCAGCTCACCCCTTGGCGGGGGCTACACCTTC. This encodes CASSPLGGGYTF. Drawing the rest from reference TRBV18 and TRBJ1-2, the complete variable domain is NAGVMQNPRHLVRRRGQEARLRCSPMKGHSHVYWYRQLPEEGLKFMVYLQKENIIDESGMPKERFSAEFPKEGPSILRIQQVVRGDSAAYFCASSPLGGGYTFGSGTRLTVV.

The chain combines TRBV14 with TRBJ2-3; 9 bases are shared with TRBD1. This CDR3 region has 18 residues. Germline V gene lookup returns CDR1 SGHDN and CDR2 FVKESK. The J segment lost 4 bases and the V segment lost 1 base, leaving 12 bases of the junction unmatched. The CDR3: CASSQVRTGVWGADTQYF. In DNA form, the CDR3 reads TGTGCCAGCAGCCAAGTACGGACAGGGGTGTGGGGGGCAGATACGCAGTATTTT. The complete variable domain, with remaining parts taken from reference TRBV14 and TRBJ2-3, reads EAGVTQFPSHSVIEKGQTVTLRCDPISGHDNLYWYRRVMGKEIKFLLHFVKESKQDESGMPNNRFLAERTGGTYSTLKVQPAELEDSGVYFCASSQVRTGVWGADTQYFGPGTRLTVL.